There are many counts of the clone carrying this T cell receptor beta chain. For TCR beta, libraries came from iRepertoire HTBI primers and Arm-PCR of CDR3 regions. One entry per CDR3 protein, called by TCRdb with MiXCR from the multiplex PCR reads. The repertoire holds about 430,000 distinct CDR3 sequences, approximately 15% seen once, with approximately 8% in the top ten. The sample belongs to a study of regulatory T cells in long-lasting Graves disease. CDR3 length: 10 residues. Per the germline V gene, CDR1 is MDHEN and CDR2 is SYDVKM. Trimming cost V 8 bases and J 5 bases, with 6 bases left between them. Time point reported: newly diagnosed GD, antithyroid drugs for less than 3 months. PBMC RNA was the source of the TCR library. This sample was shared with a second study, whose subject was T cells in Graves' hyperthyroidism and ophthalmopathy. This second study notes: In validation, the model predicted ophthalmopathy. These predictions came a median roughly 6.5 months before onset.

The V and J genes are TRBV28 and TRBJ2-5, with D unclear. The sample in question was peripheral blood mononuclear cells (PBMCs), obtained at new diagnosis, from a patient treated with antithyroid drugs. The receptor was derived from a woman aged 40 to 50 with Graves disease. The CDR3 DNA is TGTGCCAGCCCCCCGGAGACCCAGTACTTC. Protein: CASPPETQYF.